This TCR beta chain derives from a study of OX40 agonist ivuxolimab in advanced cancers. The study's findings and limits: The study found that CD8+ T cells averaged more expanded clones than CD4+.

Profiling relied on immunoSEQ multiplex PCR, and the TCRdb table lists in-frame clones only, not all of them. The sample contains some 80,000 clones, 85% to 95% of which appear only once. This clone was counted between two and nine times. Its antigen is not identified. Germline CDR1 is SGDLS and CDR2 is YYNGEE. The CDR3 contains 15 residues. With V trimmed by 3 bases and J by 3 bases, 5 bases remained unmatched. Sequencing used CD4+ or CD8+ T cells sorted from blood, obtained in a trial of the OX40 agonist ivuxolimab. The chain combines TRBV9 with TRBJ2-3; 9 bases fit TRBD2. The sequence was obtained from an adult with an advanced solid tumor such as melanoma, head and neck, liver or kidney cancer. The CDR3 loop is CASSGGSGSTDTQYF. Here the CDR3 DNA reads TGTGCCAGCAGCGGCGGTAGCGGGAGTACAGATACGCAGTATTTT.